The 20 T cell receptor beta chains given below trace back to one sample, sequenced in a study of cytomegalovirus exposure and HLA in healthy donors. In the PCR, 60 Vbeta and 13 Jbeta primers were used. Here immunoSEQ multiplex PCR was the method, and the copy in TCRdb shows in-frame clones only, minus some. The sample has around 74,000 clones. The sequenced sample was PBMCs. The receptors here all came from a man in his thirties or forties in good health and CMV-seronegative.

The chain links TRBV6-1 to TRBJ1-2; possible D gene TRBD1, 6 bases. In germline, CDR1 is MNHNS, CDR2 SASEGT. The CDR3 is 15 amino acids. The germline V and J ends were trimmed by 0 bases and 4 bases, with 12 bases remaining between them. The CDR3 region is CASSEAGRGAYGYTF. The CDR3 coding sequence is TGTGCCAGCAGTGAAGCGGGCAGGGGAGCCTATGGCTACACCTTC.

This rearrangement joins TRBV9 to TRBJ2-3; TRBD2 matches at 11 bases. Trimming removed 0 bases from V and 5 bases from J; junction bases left unmatched: 8. Germline V CDR1 and CDR2: SGDLS, YYNGEE. CDR3 length: 17 amino acids. CDR3 DNA sequence: TGTGCCAGCAGCGTAGGGGTACTAGCGGGAGAGGAAGATACGCAGTATTTT. Encoded protein: CASSVGVLAGEEDTQYF.

The CDR3 sequence: CSVEVFGGATDTQYF. The CDR3 DNA is TGCAGCGTTGAAGTGTTTGGCGGAGCGACCGATACGCAGTATTTT. This rearrangement joins TRBV29-1 to TRBJ2-3; D call uncertain. From germline, CDR1 is SQVTM and CDR2 ANQGSEA. Trimming took off 1 base at V and 6 bases at J, with 17 bases between the two ends. CDR3 size: 15 residues.

The chain uses TRBV11-3 and TRBJ2-1, with unresolved D. Germline-derived CDR1 and CDR2 are SGHNT and YENEEA. Deletions cut 2 bases from V and 8 bases from J, with 10 bases between. CDR3 length: 13 residues. CDR3 sequence reads: CASSLQVLDEQFF. For the CDR3, the DNA is TGTGCCAGCAGCTTACAGGTTCTCGATGAGCAGTTCTTC.

This rearrangement joins TRBV6-6 to TRBJ2-7; 7 bases are a match to TRBD2. The CDR3 is 16 amino acids. The trim removed 1 base at V and 3 bases at J, leaving 9 bases unmatched. Germline lookup yields CDR1 MNHNY and CDR2 SVGAGI (reference sequence). The DNA of the CDR3 is TGTGCCAGCAGTTACTTCCGCGGGACTAAAGTCTACGAGCAGTACTTC. It translates to CASSYFRGTKVYEQYF.

This chain joins TRBV2 and TRBJ2-5; TRBD1 aligns across 7 bases. Germline trimming cut 4 bases from V and 2 bases from J; bases unmatched to any gene: 7. Germline CDR1 and CDR2: SNHLY and FYNNEI. CDR3 length equals 15 residues. This chain's CDR3 is CASSARTGIQETQYF. DNA for the CDR3: TGTGCCAGCAGTGCTCGGACAGGCATACAAGAGACCCAGTACTTC.

This chain links TRBV7-6 with TRBJ1-4, with D uncertain. Trimming stripped 3 bases from V and 8 bases from J, with 10 bases between. CDR3 length equals 13 residues. The germline V gene encodes CDR1 SGHVS and CDR2 FNYEAQ. The CDR3 bases are TGTGCCAGCAGCTTCAATTCGGGGGAAAAACTGTTTTTT. Translated, it gives CASSFNSGEKLFF.

The J gene is TRBJ1-1, the V gene TRBV18; D is perhaps TRBD1 (5 bases). CDR1 and CDR2 from the germline V gene are KGHSH and LQKENI. CDR3 size: 13 residues. V shed 8 bases and J shed 1 base, with 11 bases lying between them. The CDR3 here is CASAGLENTEAFF. The CDR3 DNA sequence: TGTGCCAGCGCAGGGTTAGAGAACACTGAAGCTTTCTTT.

This chain uses TRBV29-1 with TRBJ1-2; possible D gene TRBD1, 5 bases. The CDR3 sequence is 13 residues long. Trimming removed 7 bases from V and 4 bases from J, with 16 bases in between. Germline lookup yields CDR1 SQVTM and CDR2 ANQGSEA. The CDR3 here is CSAYRRDRYGYTF. CDR3 sequence (DNA): TGCAGCGCCTACCGCAGGGATCGCTATGGCTACACCTTC.

V is TRBV5-4 and J is TRBJ1-2; D unclear. The CDR3 is made up of 14 amino acids. The V end was cut by 0 bases, the J end by 8 bases, with 14 bases between. CDR1 SGHNT and CDR2 YYREEE come from the germline V gene (reference sequence). The CDR3 nucleotides read TGTGCCAGCAGCTTGGAGAGGGAGGCGCGGGGCTACACCTTC. It translates to CASSLEREARGYTF.

The rearrangement joins TRBV19 to TRBJ1-3, with D possibly matching TRBD1 (5 bases). Trimming took off 6 bases at V and 4 bases at J, with 16 bases between the two ends. The germline gives CDR1 LNHDA, CDR2 SQIVND (reference sequence). The CDR3 covers 15 residues. DNA for the CDR3: TGTGCCAGTAGCCTACGAGGAGGGACCGGAAACACCATATATTTT. It codes for CASSLRGGTGNTIYF.

This chain connects TRBV4-3 to TRBJ1-2, with D possibly TRBD1 on 6 matching bases. The CDR3 contains 16 residues. Trimming took off 1 base at V and 5 bases at J, with 17 bases between the two ends. Germline V gene sequence: CDR1 LGHNA, CDR2 YSLEER. CDR3 DNA sequence: TGCGCCAGCAGCCAAGGATTGGGGGCGAGGTATTATGGCTACACCTTC. Protein sequence: CASSQGLGARYYGYTF.

Of note for this clone: The same CDR3 arises from other DNA sequences in this sample as well. CDR3 sequence (DNA): TGCGCCAGCAGCTCGGGACAGGCGAACACTGAAGCTTTCTTT. Amino acid sequence: CASSSGQANTEAFF. This rearrangement joins TRBV5-1 to TRBJ1-1, with TRBD1 identical over 8 bases. Losses at the gene ends were 3 bases for V and 1 base for J; bases not matched to a gene: 2. Germline lookup yields CDR1 SGHRS and CDR2 YFSETQ. The CDR3 sequence is 14 residues long.

This sequence joins TRBV5-5 and TRBJ1-2; 8 bases are a match to TRBD1. Germline V gene sequence: CDR1 SGHKS, CDR2 YYEKEE (reference sequence). V lost 4 bases to trimming and J lost 2 bases; unmatched junction nucleotides: 4. This CDR3 contains 14 residues. The chain's CDR3 is CASSPGGANYGYTF. The CDR3 DNA is TGTGCCAGCAGCCCAGGGGGCGCCAACTATGGCTACACCTTC.

The genes are TRBV11-3 and TRBJ1-1; TRBD1 matches at 7 bases. CDR3 size: 14 residues. With V trimmed by 4 bases and J by 6 bases, 8 bases remained unmatched. Germline V gives CDR1 SGHNT, CDR2 YENEEA. The CDR3 sequence is CASSSDRVSPEAFF. The CDR3 DNA reads TGTGCCAGCAGCTCTGACAGGGTGAGTCCTGAAGCTTTCTTT.

The V call is TRBV15, the J call TRBJ2-5; D remains ambiguous. The length of the CDR3 is 14 residues. Trimming stripped 1 base from V and 4 bases from J, with 10 bases between. Germline-derived CDR1 and CDR2 are LNHNV and YYDKDF (reference sequence). The CDR3 region is CATSRGGLRETQYF. The CDR3 coding sequence is TGTGCCACCAGCAGAGGAGGCCTGCGAGAGACCCAGTACTTC.

V gene TRBV5-6 combines with J gene TRBJ1-1; 9 bases line up with TRBD1. The CDR3 has 16 residues. V trimming: 0 bases; J trimming: 5 bases; junction bases outside the gene matches: 8. Germline CDR1 and CDR2: SGHDT and YYEEEE. In DNA form, the CDR3 reads TGTGCCAGCAGCTTGGGGGACAGGGAAGTCTGGACTGAAGCTTTCTTT. The encoded protein is CASSLGDREVWTEAFF.

The J gene is TRBJ2-5, the V gene TRBV4-1; 10 bases fit TRBD1. From germline, CDR1 is MGHRA and CDR2 YSYEKL. This CDR3 is built from 16 residues. J gave up 5 bases and V 5 bases, and 11 bases lay outside the gene matches. The CDR3 DNA follows: TGCGCCAGCAGCATAAGAACCGGGACAGGGGCCGAGACCCAGTACTTC. Translated, it gives CASSIRTGTGAETQYF.

The V gene is TRBV6-1, the J gene TRBJ1-5; D ambiguous. V was trimmed by 7 bases and J by 7 bases, leaving 20 bases between them. Germline CDR1 is MNHNS and CDR2 is SASEGT. The CDR3 runs 15 residues. The CDR3 reads CASKWTERDPQPQHF. The CDR3 DNA sequence: TGTGCCAGCAAGTGGACGGAGCGGGATCCCCAGCCCCAGCATTTT.

The CDR3 reads CASSLRRGGNPGEQFF. In DNA form, the CDR3 reads TGTGCCAGCAGTTTACGCCGGGGGGGAAACCCGGGGGAGCAGTTCTTC. The gene calls are TRBV27 and TRBJ2-1, with TRBD2 matching 8 bases. The CDR3 is made up of 16 amino acids. Germline V gene data show CDR1 as MNHEY and CDR2 as SMNVEV (reference sequence). V lost 2 bases to trimming and J lost 10 bases; unmatched junction nucleotides: 13.